Listed below are T cell receptor beta chains from one sample, sequenced in a study of shared clonotypes between healthy human individuals. Generated by immunoSEQ multiplex PCR, the TCRdb table keeps only in-frame clones and is missing some. The sample includes about 1.1 million clones, about 80% of them seen just once. The material sequenced was memory CD4+ T cells from PBMCs. The source of these receptors is a man between 18 and 29 years old in good health. Some clones in this sample may be carry-over from other donors' samples. CDR3s include the opening cysteine and the closing phenylalanine or tryptophan. D genes are given only for firm matches. Where a row states a size, it is once, few, many or the class of an expanded clone; other rows omit it.

size	V	J	D	DNA	CDR3
few	TRBV30	TRBJ1-2	.	TGTGCCTGGAACCCGGGCGACTATGGCTACACCTTC	CAWNPGDYGYTF
.	TRBV5-1	TRBJ2-1	.	TGCGCCAGCAGCTCCTATAGCGGAGTTCGGTACAATGAGCAGTTCTTC	CASSSYSGVRYNEQFF
few	TRBV5-1	TRBJ1-4	TRBD1	TGCGCCAGCAGCTTGGTAGGGGGCGGCGGTAATGAAAAACTGTTTTTT	CASSLVGGGGNEKLFF
.	TRBV28	TRBJ2-3	.	TGTGCCAGCAGTACGACAGGTTCTAGTGTGGAAGATACGCAGTATTTT	CASSTTGSSVEDTQYF
.	TRBV5-4	TRBJ2-1	TRBD2	TGTGCCAGCAGCTTGGGGGGTCTAGCGGGCAGCAATGAGCAGTTCTTC	CASSLGGLAGSNEQFF
.	TRBV5-1	TRBJ2-5	TRBD1	TGCGCCAGCAGCTTAAACAGGGGGAAGGAGACCCAGTACTTC	CASSLNRGKETQYF
.	TRBV11-2	TRBJ2-7	.	TGTGCCAGCAGCTCACCCTCAGGGAGTCTCTACGAGCAGTACTTC	CASSSPSGSLYEQYF
.	TRBV30	TRBJ1-1	TRBD1	TGTGCCTGGAGTGACAGGGGGACTGAAGCTTTCTTT	CAWSDRGTEAFF
once	TRBV15	TRBJ2-3	TRBD2	TGTGCCACCAGCCTCGAAGGACTAGCGGGAGAGTTCACAGATACGCAGTATTTT	CATSLEGLAGEFTDTQYF
.	TRBV30	TRBJ2-2	.	TGTGCCTGGAGCGGGACCGGGGAGCTGTTTTTT	CAWSGTGELFF
.	TRBV6-5	TRBJ2-1	TRBD1	TGTGCCAGCAGGAGGGGGCGCGGGTGGTTGAATGAGCAGTTCTTC	CASRRGRGWLNEQFF
.	TRBV9	TRBJ2-6	TRBD2	TGTGCCAGCAGCATTCGGGAGGGGAAGGGGAACTCTGGGGCCAACGTCCTGACTTTC	CASSIREGKGNSGANVLTF
.	TRBV19	TRBJ1-5	TRBD1	TGTGCCAGTAGTATCGTCGCAGGGGGAGGTCGACAGCCCCAGCATTTT	CASSIVAGGGRQPQHF
.	TRBV28	TRBJ1-5	.	TGTGCCAGCACCTCTGACGGAGTACTGAAGCCCCAGCATTTT	CASTSDGVLKPQHF
once	TRBV7-6	TRBJ2-1	TRBD2	TGTGCCAGCAGCTTAGGAGGTTCCGGACTAGCGGCTTTCAGGGGGCAGTTCTTC	CASSLGGSGLAAFRGQFF
.	TRBV5-1	TRBJ1-2	.	TGCGCCAGCAGCCCTCTACCGCGCTATGGCTACACCTTC	CASSPLPRYGYTF
.	TRBV6-5	TRBJ2-1	TRBD2	TGTGCCAGCAGTGCCGGGACTAGTAACCATGAGCAGTTCTTC	CASSAGTSNHEQFF
.	TRBV5-1	TRBJ2-1	.	TGCGCCAGCAGCTTCGCCGGGTACAATGAGCAGTTCTTC	CASSFAGYNEQFF
.	TRBV7-3	TRBJ2-6	.	TGTGCCAGCAGCTCTGGGCCATACAGGGCCTCTGGGGCCAACGTCCTGACTTTC	CASSSGPYRASGANVLTF
.	TRBV7-9	TRBJ2-5	TRBD1	TGTGCCAGCAGCACCGGGACAGGCCAACAAGAGACCCAGTACTTC	CASSTGTGQQETQYF
.	TRBV6-1	TRBJ2-5	.	TGTGCCAGCAGTGATCCCGGGGGGCCCTCGACCCAGTACTTC	CASSDPGGPSTQYF
.	TRBV6-1	TRBJ1-3	TRBD1	TGTGCCAGCAGTGAAGTATGGACAGGGGGCGGTGGAAACACCATATATTTT	CASSEVWTGGGGNTIYF
.	TRBV5-1	TRBJ2-1	TRBD2	TGCGCCAGCAGGGAAGCGGGGGGTAGTGTTGAGCAGTTCTTC	CASREAGGSVEQFF
.	TRBV4-3	TRBJ2-3	.	TGCGCCAGCAGCCAAGAGGGTGTGGACACAGATACGCAGTATTTT	CASSQEGVDTDTQYF
.	TRBV5-1	TRBJ2-3	.	TGCGCCAGCAGGAGCACAGATACGCAGTATTTT	CASRSTDTQYF
few	TRBV2	TRBJ2-3	TRBD2	TGTGCCAGCGGGCGGGGGGCATCAGATACGCAGTATTTT	CASGRGASDTQYF
once	TRBV29-1	TRBJ1-4	.	TGCAGCGTTGAAGCCGAAAAACTGTTTTTT	CSVEAEKLFF
few	TRBV7-2	TRBJ2-4	.	TGTGCCAGCAGCCTGAACTACGGGGGAGGAAACATTCAGTACTTC	CASSLNYGGGNIQYF
.	TRBV7-6	TRBJ2-7	TRBD2	TGTGCCAGCAGCCGCGGGGGAGCCTACGAGCAGTACTTC	CASSRGGAYEQYF
.	TRBV10-3	TRBJ2-5	.	TGTGCCATCAGTCCAACCTTAGCGGTCGGGACCCAGTACTTC	CAISPTLAVGTQYF
.	TRBV7-9	TRBJ2-3	.	TGTGCCAGCAGCTTAAGTATCCCAGGCACAGATACGCAGTATTTT	CASSLSIPGTDTQYF